A single sample gave rise to the 4 T cell receptor beta chains below, sequenced in a study of blood T cell repertoires in COVID-19. Profiled with immunoSEQ multiplex PCR; TCRdb holds only in-frame clones, not every one. The repertoire includes over 250,000 clones, approximately 85% of them detected once, and roughly 5% sits in the top ten. The specimen was peripheral blood. The receptors originated from a man aged 50-59 years with active or convalescent COVID-19.

This chain joins TRBV5-1 and TRBJ2-1; 12 bases fit TRBD2. The CDR3 is 15 residues long. CDR1 is SGHRS, CDR2 YFSETQ, per germline. J gave up 6 bases and V 4 bases, and 5 bases lay outside the gene matches. The CDR3 DNA reads as TGCGCCAGCAGCCAAGGGACTAGCGGGTTCAATGAGCAGTTCTTC. Protein product: CASSQGTSGFNEQFF.

This rearrangement joins TRBV19 to TRBJ1-2; D might be TRBD1 (5 bases). V lost 4 bases and J lost 4, with 22 bases in between. The CDR3 loop spans 17 amino acids. The germline gives CDR1 LNHDA, CDR2 SQIVND (reference sequence). The CDR3 region has the DNA TGTGCCAGTAGTAAGGGATTTAGGCAGGGAACTTCCTATGGCTACACCTTC. Translated, it gives CASSKGFRQGTSYGYTF.

The rearrangement links TRBV9 to TRBJ2-2, with 8 bases fitting TRBD1. The CDR3 totals 15 residues. Germline lookup yields CDR1 SGDLS and CDR2 YYNGEE. After removal of 4 bases from V and 4 bases from J, the junction contained 6 bases not matched to a gene. The CDR3 here is CASSTQTGVTGELFF. In DNA form, the CDR3 reads TGTGCCAGCAGCACTCAGACAGGGGTCACCGGGGAGCTGTTTTTT.

The gene calls are TRBV3-1 (or the pseudogene TRBV3-2) and TRBJ2-7; 8 positions match TRBD1. This CDR3 has 13 amino acids. With 4 bases clipped from V and 4 bases from J, the junction kept 3 bases outside the gene matches. Germline V gene lookup returns CDR1 LGHDT and CDR2 YNNKEL (reference sequence). In DNA form, the CDR3 reads TGTGCCAGCAGCCGACAGGGGTTGTACGAGCAGTACTTC. Translated, it gives CASSRQGLYEQYF.